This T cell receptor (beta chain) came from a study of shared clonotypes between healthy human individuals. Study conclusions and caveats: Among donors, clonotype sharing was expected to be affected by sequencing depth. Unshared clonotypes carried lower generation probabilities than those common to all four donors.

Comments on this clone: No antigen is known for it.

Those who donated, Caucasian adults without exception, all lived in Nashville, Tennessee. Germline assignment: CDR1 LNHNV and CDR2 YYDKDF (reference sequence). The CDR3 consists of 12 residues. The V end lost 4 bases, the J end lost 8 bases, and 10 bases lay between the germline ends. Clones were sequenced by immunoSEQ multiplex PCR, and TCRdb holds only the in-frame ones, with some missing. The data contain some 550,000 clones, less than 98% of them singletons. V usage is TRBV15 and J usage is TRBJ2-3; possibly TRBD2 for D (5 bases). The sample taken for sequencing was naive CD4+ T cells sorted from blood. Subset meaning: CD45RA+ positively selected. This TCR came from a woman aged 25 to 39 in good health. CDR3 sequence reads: CATSKRSGTQYF. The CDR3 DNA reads TGTGCCACCAGCAAGCGGTCTGGTACGCAGTATTTT.